The rows below give T cell receptor beta chains drawn from one sample of a study of blood T cell repertoires in COVID-19. Some clones are missing from TCRdb's copy, which holds only in-frame ones; the method was immunoSEQ multiplex PCR. The sample carries roughly 120,000 clones, around nine tenths recorded once. The sequenced sample consisted of peripheral blood. The receptors derive from a man aged 60 to 69 with COVID-19, enrolled during active disease. Both conserved end residues are part of each CDR3. The D gene is left open where the match is weak.

V gene	J gene	D gene	CDR3 protein
TRBV5-1	TRBJ2-6	-	CASSLEGAGANVLTF
TRBV27	TRBJ2-2	TRBD1	CASSSRGRTGELFF
TRBV7-9	TRBJ1-3	-	CASSLVAGNTIYF
TRBV4-3	TRBJ2-7	TRBD2	CASSLRIEASGSNEQYF
TRBV12-5	TRBJ2-5	-	CASGPRGGGETQYF
TRBV6-5	TRBJ1-6	-	CATAGNSPLHF
TRBV6-5	TRBJ1-5	-	CASRPNIQSNQPQHF
TRBV4-2	TRBJ2-1	-	CASSPRVPSYNEQFF
TRBV5-6	TRBJ1-5	TRBD1	CASSSGRGQGFSQPQHF
TRBV28	TRBJ2-1	TRBD2	CASSLAIAGEQFF
TRBV7-8	TRBJ1-1	TRBD1	CASSWTGENTEAFF
TRBV2	TRBJ1-2	-	CASSERLYSNYGYTF
TRBV18	TRBJ1-4	TRBD1	CASSPSGTGNEKLFF
TRBV24-1	TRBJ2-1	TRBD2	CATSEGLVSLEQFF
TRBV6-9	TRBJ2-7	-	CASSSHFNPSYEQYF
TRBV28	TRBJ1-3	-	CASSLGGDPRTIYF
TRBV27	TRBJ2-1	TRBD2	CASRRSGRVEQFF
TRBV6-5	TRBJ2-3	-	CASSYSGGADTQYF
TRBV5-1	TRBJ1-1	-	CASSAEQAVPTKAFF
TRBV11-2	TRBJ2-7	TRBD1	CASSLNPGQDNEQYF